This T cell receptor (beta chain) was identified during a study of cytomegalovirus exposure and HLA in healthy donors. General observations from the study: In a later analysis, donors in an Asian-associated ancestry cluster reportedly had fewer N-insertions in productive TCRs than the cohort mean. Among TCR beta chains, those listed as cytomegalovirus-associated numbered some 160. In vitro testing confirmed a few CMV-associated chains as specific for CMV antigens.

A remark on this clone: Its antigen is not identified.

The primer mix had 60 Vbeta and 13 Jbeta primers. Using immunoSEQ multiplex PCR, the repertoire was profiled, and TCRdb retains in-frame clones only, with some absent. Of 100,000 to 150,000 clones in the sample, roughly 88% were seen once. Germline assignment: CDR1 MGHRA and CDR2 YSYEKL. CDR3 length: 14 residues. V lost 4 bases to trimming and J lost 1 base; unmatched junction nucleotides: 3. This chain connects TRBV4-1 to TRBJ2-5; 7 positions agree with TRBD2. This TCR was sampled from a man over 45 in good health and CMV-seronegative. The sequenced sample consisted of PBMCs. DNA of the CDR3: TGCGCCAGCAGCCTCCGGGAGGCCCAAGAGACCCAGTACTTC. Its protein product is CASSLREAQETQYF.